This T cell receptor beta chain was profiled in a study of blood T cells in healthy people across ages. Notes on the study in general: The CMV status of each donor remained undetermined, and this could have confounded shifts in expanded clonotypes. As naive T cell percentage varied, TCR beta diversity correlated strongly with it. When set beside aged donors, long-lived donors presented more naive CD4+ cells and higher diversity. Reliance upon unsorted PBMCs precluded definitive naive versus antigen-experienced comparison.

This CDR3 comprises 17 residues. The V gene's germline CDR1 is SGHTA and CDR2 FQGNSA. The authors ran a second PCR of 7 to 11 cycles using a sample-barcoded 5' primer and a J-beta primer mix. TCRdb fed the 5' RACE reads into MiXCR, producing one record per CDR3 protein. The sample records roughly 700,000 distinct CDR3 sequences, 32% being singletons. There are a few counts of this clonotype. Its antigen is not known. This clone may be a read error of a much larger clone one base away. J is TRBJ2-1 and V is TRBV7-2; 8 bases agree with TRBD2. Material: blood. The sequence derives from a woman older than 75 in good health. The CDR3 sequence is CAGSPALNPGLGIKQFF. For the CDR3, the DNA is TGTGCCGGCAGTCCAGCCTTGAATCCGGGACTAGGTATTAAGCAGTTCTTC.